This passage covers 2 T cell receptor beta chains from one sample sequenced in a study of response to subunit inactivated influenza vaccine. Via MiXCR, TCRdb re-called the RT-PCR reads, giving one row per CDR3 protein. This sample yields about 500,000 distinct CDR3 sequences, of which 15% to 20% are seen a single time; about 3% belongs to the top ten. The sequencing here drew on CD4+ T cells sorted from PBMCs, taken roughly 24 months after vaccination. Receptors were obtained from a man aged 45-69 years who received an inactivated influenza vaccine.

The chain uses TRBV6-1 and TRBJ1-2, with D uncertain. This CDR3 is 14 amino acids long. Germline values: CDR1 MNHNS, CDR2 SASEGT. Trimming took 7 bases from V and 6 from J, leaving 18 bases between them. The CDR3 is CASKSGLQSDGYTF. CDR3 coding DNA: TGTGCCAGCAAGTCGGGCCTACAGAGCGATGGCTACACCTTC.

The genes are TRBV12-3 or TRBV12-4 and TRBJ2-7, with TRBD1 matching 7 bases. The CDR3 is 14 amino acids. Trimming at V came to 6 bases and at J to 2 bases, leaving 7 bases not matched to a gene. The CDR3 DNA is TGTGCCAGCAGCACAGGGGTCGGGGCCTACGAGCAGTACTTC. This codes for CASSTGVGAYEQYF.